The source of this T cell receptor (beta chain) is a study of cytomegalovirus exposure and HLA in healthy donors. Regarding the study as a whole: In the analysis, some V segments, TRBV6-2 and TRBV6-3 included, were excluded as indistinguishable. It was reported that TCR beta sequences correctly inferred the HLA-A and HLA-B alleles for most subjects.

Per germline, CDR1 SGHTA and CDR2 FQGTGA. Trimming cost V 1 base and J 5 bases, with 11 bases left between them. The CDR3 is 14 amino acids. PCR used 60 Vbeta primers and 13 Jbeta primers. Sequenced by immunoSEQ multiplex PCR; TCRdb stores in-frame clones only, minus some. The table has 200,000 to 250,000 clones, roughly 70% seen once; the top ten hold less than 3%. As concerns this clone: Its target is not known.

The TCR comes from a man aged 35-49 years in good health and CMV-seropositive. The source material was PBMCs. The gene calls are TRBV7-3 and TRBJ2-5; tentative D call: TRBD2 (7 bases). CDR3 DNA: TGTGCCAGCAGCTTAAAGGGGGGGCGGGAGACCCAGTACTTC. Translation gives CASSLKGGRETQYF.